A single sample is the source of the 22 T cell receptor beta chains below, sequenced in a study of T cell responses to AZD1222 COVID-19 vaccine. TCRdb's table, derived via immunoSEQ multiplex PCR, lists solely in-frame clones and lacks some. The table shows under 85,000 clones, with roughly nine tenths occurring only once. The specimen was peripheral blood, collected on day 0 of AZD1222 vaccination. The source of these receptors is an adult in good health.

V usage is TRBV28 and J usage is TRBJ1-2; a weak D match, TRBD1 (5 bases). The CDR3 sequence is 16 residues long. The germline CDR1 and CDR2 sequences are MDHEN and SYDVKM. With 3 bases removed from V and 4 bases from J, the gap between germline ends came to 18 bases. This CDR3 is CASSLGKAGSTYGYTF. The CDR3 coding sequence is TGTGCCAGCAGTTTGGGGAAGGCAGGGTCCACCTATGGCTACACCTTC.

The V call is TRBV7-9, the J call TRBJ2-7; 7 positions match TRBD1. The germline CDR1 and CDR2 sequences are SEHNR and FQNEAQ (reference sequence). V shed 4 bases and J 9 bases; nucleotides not matched to a gene: 12. The CDR3 is made up of 14 amino acids. The CDR3 loop reads CASSSMTGPQSQYF. The CDR3 DNA is TGTGCCAGCAGCTCGATGACAGGGCCCCAGTCGCAGTACTTC.

V is TRBV5-6 and J is TRBJ1-1, with 8 bases matching TRBD1. CDR3 length: 18 amino acids. V lost 3 bases to trimming and J lost 1 base; unmatched junction nucleotides: 14. Germline-derived CDR1 and CDR2 are SGHDT and YYEEEE. The CDR3 sequence: CASSYRDRLLVGNTEAFF. DNA for the CDR3: TGTGCCAGCAGCTACCGGGACAGGCTATTAGTTGGGAACACTGAAGCTTTCTTT.

The rearrangement joins TRBV10-3 to TRBJ1-5, with TRBD1 as a possible D gene (5 bases). Germline V lookup: CDR1 ENHRY, CDR2 SYGVKD. The CDR3 spans 13 residues. V was cut by 4 bases and J by 6 bases, with 10 bases left in between. CDR3 in DNA: TGTGCCATCAGTGGAGGGGTCAGTCAGCCCCAGCATTTT. Translation: CAISGGVSQPQHF.

CDR3 sequence: CASRTSGRADEQYF. DNA of the CDR3: TGTGCCAGCAGGACTAGCGGGAGGGCTGACGAGCAGTACTTC. The rearrangement joins TRBV11-2 to TRBJ2-7, with TRBD2 identical over 14 bases. CDR3 size: 14 residues. The V and J ends lost 6 bases and 5 bases, in that order; junction bases with no gene match: 3. CDR1 and CDR2 (germline): SGHAT, FQNNGV.

The rearrangement links TRBV27 to TRBJ2-2; 7 bases agree with TRBD2. The CDR3 length is 15 residues. Germline assignment: CDR1 MNHEY and CDR2 SMNVEV (reference sequence). V trimming: 6 bases; J trimming: 3 bases; junction bases outside the gene matches: 7. The CDR3 protein is CASSLGGSHTGELFF. The CDR3 bases are TGTGCCAGCAGCTTGGGCGGGAGCCACACCGGGGAGCTGTTTTTT.

V and J are TRBV6-1 and TRBJ2-1; D gene uncertain. Germline V CDR1 and CDR2: MNHNS, SASEGT. Trimming shortened V by 1 base and J by 0 bases, and 7 bases separated the two germline ends. The CDR3 covers 15 residues. CDR3 sequence: CASSEGGSSYNEQFF. CDR3 nucleotide sequence: TGTGCCAGCAGTGAAGGAGGTTCCTCCTACAATGAGCAGTTCTTC.

In this sample, this clone turned up once. The CDR3 loop is CASSMGTGSGIQYF. The CDR3 DNA reads TGTGCCAGCAGCATGGGGACAGGTTCGGGCATTCAGTACTTC. The rearrangement links TRBV7-3 to TRBJ2-4, with 8 bases matching TRBD1. Germline V gene lookup returns CDR1 SGHTA and CDR2 FQGTGA. This CDR3 is 14 amino acids long. Trimming took 5 bases from V and 9 from J; bases not matched to a gene: 9.

This clone was detected once. The chain links TRBV18 to TRBJ1-2; D ambiguous. Trimming removed 0 bases at V and 8 bases at J, with 10 bases between. From germline, CDR1 is KGHSH and CDR2 LQKENI. The CDR3 has 13 residues. The chain's CDR3 is CASSPPGYGGYTF. The CDR3 DNA follows: TGTGCCAGCTCACCACCAGGGTATGGAGGCTACACCTTC.

The chain combines TRBV19 with TRBJ1-3; D is perhaps TRBD1 (6 bases). CDR3 length: 16 amino acids. Germline values: CDR1 LNHDA, CDR2 SQIVND (reference sequence). The germline V and J ends were trimmed by 7 bases and 2 bases, with 18 bases remaining between them. The CDR3 DNA reads TGTGCCAGTACCCCGGCAGGGGTTCTACCTGGAAACACCATATATTTT. It encodes CASTPAGVLPGNTIYF.

This clone occurred once. The chain recombines TRBV1 with TRBJ1-5; the table's D gene call, TRBD1, was not cross checked with the DNA. TRBV1 is tagged as a pseudogene. The CDR3 sequence is 18 residues long. The chain's CDR3 is CTSSQLSDRTYSNQPQHF. In nucleotides, the CDR3 is TGCACCAGCAGCCAATTGAGTGACAGAACTTATAGCAATCAGCCCCAGCATTTT.

This clone was picked up a small number of times. The V call is TRBV19, the J call TRBJ1-5, with D uncertain. The CDR3 is made up of 13 amino acids. Germline-derived CDR1 and CDR2 are LNHDA and SQIVND (reference sequence). V was cut by 4 bases and J by 3 bases, with 7 bases left in between. CDR3 nucleotides: TGTGCCAGTAGTACTGGGGACAATCAGCCCCAGCATTTT. This encodes CASSTGDNQPQHF.

The chain is built from TRBV28 and TRBJ1-2; D uncertain. The CDR3 length is 14 residues. Germline V lookup: CDR1 MDHEN, CDR2 SYDVKM. V was shortened by 7 bases and J by 8 bases, with 20 bases between the two germline ends. In DNA, the CDR3 is TGTGCCAGCACCACGGGCCCCCGGGGTACGGGCTACACCTTC. Translation: CASTTGPRGTGYTF.

This chain joins TRBV6-6 and TRBJ2-5; 9 bases are shared with TRBD2. Germline CDR1 MNHNY, CDR2 SVGAGI (reference sequence). This CDR3 is built from 14 residues. J was trimmed by 2 bases and V by 7 bases; bases with no gene match: 5. The CDR3 region is CASTLAGTQETQYF. The CDR3 nucleotides are TGTGCCAGCACCCTAGCGGGGACACAAGAGACCCAGTACTTC.

The chain recombines TRBV5-8 with TRBJ2-1; 11 bases match TRBD1. V lost 3 bases to trimming and J lost 10 bases; unmatched junction nucleotides: 24. This CDR3 spans 20 amino acids. CDR1 and CDR2 from the germline V gene are SGHTS and YDEGEE. CDR3 residues: CASSYLWGTGGDYDGKEQFF. The CDR3, as DNA: TGTGCCAGCAGCTATCTCTGGGGGACAGGGGGGGACTACGATGGGAAAGAGCAGTTCTTC. The whole variable domain, remainder taken from reference TRBV5-8 and TRBJ2-1, is EAGVTQSPTHLIKTRGQQATLRCSPISGHTSVYWYQQALGLGLQFLLWYDEGEERNRGNFPPRFSGRQFPNYSSELNVNALELEDSALYLCASSYLWGTGGDYDGKEQFFGPGTRLTVL.

This rearrangement joins TRBV5-1 to TRBJ1-1; the D is unclear. The germline V gene has CDR1 SGHRS and CDR2 YFSETQ. Trimming removed 3 bases from V and 7 bases from J, with 13 bases in between. The CDR3 runs 13 residues. CDR3 coding DNA: TGCGCCAGCAGCTCAGCCACAGCGAATGAAGCTTTCTTT. Protein: CASSSATANEAFF.

The chain employs TRBV28 and TRBJ1-4, with 8 bases that match TRBD1. Germline V gene sequence: CDR1 MDHEN, CDR2 SYDVKM. After removal of 10 bases from V and 3 bases from J, the junction contained 4 bases not matched to a gene. This CDR3 is built from 13 residues. The CDR3 DNA reads TGTGCCATATCAGGGGGCGCTAATGAAAAACTGTTTTTT. It codes for CAISGGANEKLFF. The full variable domain, with the rest looked up from reference TRBV28 and TRBJ1-4, is DVKVTQSSRYLVKRTGEKVFLECVQDMDHENMFWYRQDPGLGLRLIYFSYDVKMKEKGDIPEGYSVSREKKERFSLILESASTNQTSMYLCAISGGANEKLFFGSGTQLSVL.

This clone was found once. The chain has TRBV28 and TRBJ1-5; 7 nucleotides line up with TRBD1. CDR1 and CDR2 from the germline V gene are MDHEN and SYDVKM. CDR3 size: 16 residues. Trimming took 6 bases from V and 11 from J; bases not matched to a gene: 19. In DNA form, the CDR3 reads TGTGCCAGCAGCCACGGGACAGCTTGGGTAAATCTAGCCCAGCATTTT. Translating it yields CASSHGTAWVNLAQHF.

The chain couples TRBV5-1 to TRBJ1-1; the match to TRBD1 covers 9 bases. The CDR3 covers 17 residues. Per the germline V gene, CDR1 is SGHRS and CDR2 is YFSETQ. V trimming: 0 bases; J trimming: 0 bases; junction bases outside the gene matches: 6. The DNA of the CDR3 is TGCGCCAGCAGCTTGGTCACAGGGGGCGGGATGAACACTGAAGCTTTCTTT. This gives the protein CASSLVTGGGMNTEAFF.

About this clone: The junction and the germline gene differ at one end; a read error may be behind it. The CDR3 loop reads CASGLPKGGHGDF. CDR3 sequence (DNA): TGTGCTAGTGGTTTGCCCAAGGGGGGACACGGGGACTTC. This chain joins TRBV12-5 and TRBJ2-7, with D perhaps matching TRBD1 or TRBD2 (6 bases each). The CDR3 is 13 residues long. Germline CDR1 LGHNT, CDR2 FRNRAP. Supplemented by reference TRBV12-5 and TRBJ2-7, the full variable domain reads DARVTQTPRHKVTEMGQEVTMRCQPILGHNTVFWYRQTMMQGLELLAYFRNRAPLDDSGMPKDRFSAEMPDATLATLKIQPSEPRDSAVYFCASGLPKGGHGDFGPGTRLTVT.

The rearrangement links TRBV29-1 to TRBJ2-5; 13 nucleotides agree with TRBD2. The ends lost 6 bases at V and 1 base at J; junction bases unmatched: 5. The CDR3 sequence is 15 residues long. CDR1 is SQVTM and CDR2 is ANQGSEA in the germline V gene. This CDR3 is CSVLGLAGTQETQYF. Here the CDR3 DNA reads TGCAGCGTCCTGGGACTAGCGGGAACCCAAGAGACCCAGTACTTC.

The chain uses TRBV14 and TRBJ1-1; D possibly corresponds to TRBD1 (6 bases). The germline CDR1 and CDR2 sequences are SGHDN and FVKESK. This CDR3 has 14 amino acids. Between the trimmed V and J ends, which lost 4 bases and 1 base, there was a span of 10 bases. CDR3 sequence: CASSRPTGNTEAFF. In nucleotides, the CDR3 is TGTGCCAGCAGCCGCCCGACAGGGAACACTGAAGCTTTCTTT.